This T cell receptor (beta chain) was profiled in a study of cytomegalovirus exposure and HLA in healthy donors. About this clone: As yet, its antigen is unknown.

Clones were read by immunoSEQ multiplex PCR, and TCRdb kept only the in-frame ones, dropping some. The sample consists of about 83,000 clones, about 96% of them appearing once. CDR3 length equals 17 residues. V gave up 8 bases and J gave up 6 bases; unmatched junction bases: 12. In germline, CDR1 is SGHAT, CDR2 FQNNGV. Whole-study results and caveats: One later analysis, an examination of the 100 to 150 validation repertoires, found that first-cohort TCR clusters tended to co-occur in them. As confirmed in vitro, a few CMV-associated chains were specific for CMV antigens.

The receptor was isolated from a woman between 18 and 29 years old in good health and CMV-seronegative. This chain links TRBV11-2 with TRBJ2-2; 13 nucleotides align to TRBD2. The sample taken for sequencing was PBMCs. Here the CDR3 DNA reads TGTGCCAGCGGCCAAGGACTAGCGGGAGTCCCTTCCGGGGAGCTGTTTTTT. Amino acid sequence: CASGQGLAGVPSGELFF. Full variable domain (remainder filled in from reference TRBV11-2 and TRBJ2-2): EAGVAQSPRYKIIEKRQSVAFWCNPISGHATLYWYQQILGQGPKLLIQFQNNGVVDDSQLPKDRFSAERLKGVDSTLKIQPAKLEDSAVYLCASGQGLAGVPSGELFFGEGSRLTVL.